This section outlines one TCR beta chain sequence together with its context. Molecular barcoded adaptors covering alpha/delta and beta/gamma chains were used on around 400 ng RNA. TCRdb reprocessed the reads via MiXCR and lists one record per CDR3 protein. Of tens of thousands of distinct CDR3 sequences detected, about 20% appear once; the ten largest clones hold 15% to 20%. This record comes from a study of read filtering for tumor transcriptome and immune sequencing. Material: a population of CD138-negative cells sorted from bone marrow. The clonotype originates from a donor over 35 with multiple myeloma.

The CDR3 DNA reads as TGTGCCAGCAGCTTAGGGGGAGAGGGGGCTGAAGCTTTCTTT. Amino acid sequence: CASSLGGEGAEAFF. V and J are TRBV11-2 and TRBJ1-1; D is possibly TRBD1 (6 bases). CDR1 is SGHAT and CDR2 is FQNNGV in the germline V gene. Between the trimmed V and J ends, which lost 1 base and 6 bases, there was a span of 12 bases. CDR3 length equals 14 residues. Combining the CDR3 with reference TRBV11-2 and TRBJ1-1 gives the whole variable domain EAGVAQSPRYKIIEKRQSVAFWCNPISGHATLYWYQQILGQGPKLLIQFQNNGVVDDSQLPKDRFSAERLKGVDSTLKIQPAKLEDSAVYLCASSLGGEGAEAFFGQGTRLTVV.